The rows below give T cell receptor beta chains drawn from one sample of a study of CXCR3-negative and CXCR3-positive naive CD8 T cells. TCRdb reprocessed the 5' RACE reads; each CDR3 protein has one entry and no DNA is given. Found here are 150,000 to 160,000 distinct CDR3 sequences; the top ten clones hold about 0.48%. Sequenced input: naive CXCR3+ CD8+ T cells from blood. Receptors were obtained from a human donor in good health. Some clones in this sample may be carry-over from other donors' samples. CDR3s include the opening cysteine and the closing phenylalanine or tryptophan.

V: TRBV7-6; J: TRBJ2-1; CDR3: CASSFGGRNEQFF
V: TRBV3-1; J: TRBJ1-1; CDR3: CASSPRGSGLNTEAFF
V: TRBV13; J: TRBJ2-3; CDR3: CASSHGGDSTDTQYF
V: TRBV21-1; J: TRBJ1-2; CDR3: CASSKVGEGYTF
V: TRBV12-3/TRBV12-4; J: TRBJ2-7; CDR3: CASSGGSWAYEQYF
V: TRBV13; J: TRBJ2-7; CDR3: CASSLGNTPEQYF
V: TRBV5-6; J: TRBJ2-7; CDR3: CASSLLLRDYEQYF
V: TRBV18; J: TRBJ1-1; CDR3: CASSPPTGLMGEAFF
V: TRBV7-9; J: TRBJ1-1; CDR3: CASSFDSGTEAFF
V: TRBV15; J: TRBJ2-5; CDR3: CATSGRGQTKETQYF
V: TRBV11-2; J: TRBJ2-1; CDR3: CASSLDAYSDHEQFF
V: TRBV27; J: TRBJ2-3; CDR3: CASSLFWADTQYF
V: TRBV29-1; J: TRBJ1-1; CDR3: CSVTANTEAFF
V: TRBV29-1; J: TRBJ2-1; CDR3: CSGRLGSDEQFF
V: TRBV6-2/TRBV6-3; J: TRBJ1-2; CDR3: CASSYEQGDGYTF
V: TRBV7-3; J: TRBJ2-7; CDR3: CASSVYPSGSYEQYF
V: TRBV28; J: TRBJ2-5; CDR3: CASSFRQGGVGETQYF
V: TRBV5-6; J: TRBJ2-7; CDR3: CASSLAGTGRDEQYF
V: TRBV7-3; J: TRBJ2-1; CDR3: CASSLIPPGTKSSYNEQFF
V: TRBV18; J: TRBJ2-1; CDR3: CASSPSSYNEQFF
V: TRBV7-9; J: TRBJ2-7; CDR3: CASSLEQATYEQYF
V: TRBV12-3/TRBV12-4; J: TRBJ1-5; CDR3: CASSLGVQPQHF
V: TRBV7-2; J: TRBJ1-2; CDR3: CASSFDRDRDGYTF
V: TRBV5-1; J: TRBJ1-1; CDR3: CASTATGNTEAFF
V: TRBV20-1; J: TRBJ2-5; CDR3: CSARDGGVMETQYF
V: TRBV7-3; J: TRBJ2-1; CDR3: CASSLLPGSNNEQFF
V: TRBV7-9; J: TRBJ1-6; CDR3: CASSLASATEYNSPLHF
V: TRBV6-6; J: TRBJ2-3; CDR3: CASSSGRVSDTQYF
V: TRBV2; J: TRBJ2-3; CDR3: CASSRGQGAWDTQYF
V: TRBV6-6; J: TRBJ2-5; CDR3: CASSPSLAGVVETQYF
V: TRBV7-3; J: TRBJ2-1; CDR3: CASSDRHNEQFF
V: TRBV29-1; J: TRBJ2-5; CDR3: CSVELRDRGETQYF
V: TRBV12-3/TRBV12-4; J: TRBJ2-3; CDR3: CASSPNPGRDTDTQYF
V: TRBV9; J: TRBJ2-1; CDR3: CASSVGGGLDNEQFF
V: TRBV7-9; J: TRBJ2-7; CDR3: CASSLIPSGFSYEQYF
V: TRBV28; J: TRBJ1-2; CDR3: CASSFTMRQGMGYTF
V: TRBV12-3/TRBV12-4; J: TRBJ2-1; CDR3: CASSPLAWSSYNEQFF
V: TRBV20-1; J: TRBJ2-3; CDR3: CGATGARTDTQYF
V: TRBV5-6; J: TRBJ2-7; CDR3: CASSGHKYYEQYF
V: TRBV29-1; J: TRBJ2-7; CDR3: CSVRGPGKFYEQYF
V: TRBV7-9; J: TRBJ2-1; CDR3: CASSLMTSGYNEQFF
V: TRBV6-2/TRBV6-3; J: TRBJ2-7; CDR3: CASSGTAGSYEQYF
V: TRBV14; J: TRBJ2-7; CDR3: CASSPDQGVRYF
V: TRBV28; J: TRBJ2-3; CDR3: CASSLHLQGAMEDTQYF
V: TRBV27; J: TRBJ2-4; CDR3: CASSRWGSRGAKNIQYF
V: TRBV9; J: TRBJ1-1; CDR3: CASSVASRIIGSTEAFF
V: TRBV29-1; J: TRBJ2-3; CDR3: CSVDIRVGDTQYF